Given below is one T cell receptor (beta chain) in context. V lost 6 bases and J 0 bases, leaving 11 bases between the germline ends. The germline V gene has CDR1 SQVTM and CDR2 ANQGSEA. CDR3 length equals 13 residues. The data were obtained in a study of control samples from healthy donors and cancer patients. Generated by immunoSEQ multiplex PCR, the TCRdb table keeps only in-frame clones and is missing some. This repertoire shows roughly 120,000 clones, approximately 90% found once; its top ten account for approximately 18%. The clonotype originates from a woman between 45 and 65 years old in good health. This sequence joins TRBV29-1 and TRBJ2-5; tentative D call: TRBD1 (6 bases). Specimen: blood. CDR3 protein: CSVEGTNQETQYF. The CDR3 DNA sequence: TGCAGCGTCGAGGGGACAAACCAAGAGACCCAGTACTTC.